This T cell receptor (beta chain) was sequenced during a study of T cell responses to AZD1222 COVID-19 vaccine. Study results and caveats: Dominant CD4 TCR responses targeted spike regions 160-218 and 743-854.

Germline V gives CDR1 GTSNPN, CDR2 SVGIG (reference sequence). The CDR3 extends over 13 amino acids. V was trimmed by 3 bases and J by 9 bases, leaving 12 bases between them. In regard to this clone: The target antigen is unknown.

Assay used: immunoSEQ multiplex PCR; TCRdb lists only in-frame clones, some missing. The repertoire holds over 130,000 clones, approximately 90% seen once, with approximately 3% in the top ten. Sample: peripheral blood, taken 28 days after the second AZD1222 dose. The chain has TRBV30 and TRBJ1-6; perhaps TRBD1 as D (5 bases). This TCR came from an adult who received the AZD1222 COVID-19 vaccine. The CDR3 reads CAWRPGRGSPLHF. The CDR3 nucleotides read TGTGCCTGGAGGCCAGGGCGAGGTTCACCCCTCCACTTT.